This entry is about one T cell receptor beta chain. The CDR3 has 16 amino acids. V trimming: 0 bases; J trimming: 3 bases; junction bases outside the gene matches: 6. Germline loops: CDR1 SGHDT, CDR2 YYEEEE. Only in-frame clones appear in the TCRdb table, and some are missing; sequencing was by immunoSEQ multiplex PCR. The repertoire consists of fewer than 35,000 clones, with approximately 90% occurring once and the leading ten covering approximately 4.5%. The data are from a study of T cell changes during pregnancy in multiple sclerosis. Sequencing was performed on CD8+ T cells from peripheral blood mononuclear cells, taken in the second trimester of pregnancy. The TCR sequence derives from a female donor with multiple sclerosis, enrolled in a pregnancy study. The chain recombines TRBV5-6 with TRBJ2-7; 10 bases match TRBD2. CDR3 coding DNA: TGTGCCAGCAGCTTGGGATCTAGCGGGAGTATCTACGAGCAGTACTTC. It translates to CASSLGSSGSIYEQYF.